This TCR beta chain is from a study of T cells in Graves' hyperthyroidism and ophthalmopathy. Study summary: Upon initial diagnosis and before any treatment, peripheral blood was collected. Study-wide findings and caveats: Blood also carried most thyroid clonotypes expanded above 0.001.

Uncontrolled infection, other autoimmune disease, pregnancy or lactation barred patients from enrollment. Diagnoses were established using clinical symptoms, serum thyroxine and TRAb, thyroid ultrasound and orbital computed tomography. Losses at the gene ends were 4 bases for V and 1 base for J; bases not matched to a gene: 11. The length of the CDR3 is 18 residues. Looked up from germline, CDR1 is SGHRS and CDR2 is YFSETQ. The source material, RNA transcripts, was used to amplify TCR beta CDR3 regions. Carried out on the TCR CDR3, a first-round RT-PCR used the HTBI primer set. TCRdb re-derived calls from the multiplex PCR reads in MiXCR, one entry per CDR3 protein. The sample contains over 450,000 distinct CDR3 sequences, under 20% of which appear only once. About this clonotype itself: The antigen is unknown.

The chain uses TRBV5-1 and TRBJ2-2, with 9 bases matching TRBD1. The receptor's source is a woman under 30 with Graves' ophthalmopathy. Sequencing was carried out using blood. The CDR3 protein is CASSHPPMTGGNTGELFF. CDR3 nucleotides: TGCGCCAGCAGCCATCCTCCGATGACAGGGGGGAACACCGGGGAGCTGTTTTTT.